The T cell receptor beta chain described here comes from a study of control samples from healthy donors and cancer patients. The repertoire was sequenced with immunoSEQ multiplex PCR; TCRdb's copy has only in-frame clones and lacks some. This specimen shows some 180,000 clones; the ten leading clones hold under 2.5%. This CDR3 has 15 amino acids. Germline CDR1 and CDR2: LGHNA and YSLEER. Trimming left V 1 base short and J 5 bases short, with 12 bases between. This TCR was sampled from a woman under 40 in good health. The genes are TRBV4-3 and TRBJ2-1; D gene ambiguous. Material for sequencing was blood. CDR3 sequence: CASSQGGDLHNEQFF. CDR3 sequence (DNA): TGCGCCAGCAGCCAAGGAGGTGATCTACACAATGAGCAGTTCTTC.